This T cell receptor (beta chain) was sequenced for a study of glioma-infiltrating T cells. Study results and caveats: Very few CDR3 sequences were shared between tissue and blood. Non-neoplastic patients had below-expected tissue-blood divergence, while all gliomas exceeded expectation.

This clonotype was seen at least ten times. Its antigen is not identified. Using RNA template, CDR3s of TCR alpha and beta were amplified with iRepertoire arm-PCR. For one-step reverse transcription and amplification, about 90-450 ng of tissue mRNA or PBMC total RNA was used. One entry per CDR3 protein results from TCRdb running MiXCR on the multiplex PCR reads. The sample contains 170,000 or so distinct CDR3 sequences, around 40% of which appear only once. The source of this sequence is a human donor with low-grade glioma or glioblastoma, undergoing nonglioma brain surgery, or in good health (not recorded which). The sample consisted of glioma tissue, nonneoplastic brain tissue, or PBMCs (not recorded which).

CDR3: CASSLRTDSYNEQFF. CDR3 nucleotides: TGTGCCAGCAGCTTGCGGACGGATTCCTACAATGAGCAGTTCTTC. This sequence joins TRBV7-8 and TRBJ2-1; no clear D. The germline V gene has CDR1 SGHVS and CDR2 FQNEAQ. V was trimmed by 3 bases and J by 1 base, leaving 10 bases between them. This CDR3 is 15 amino acids long.